The clone carrying this T cell receptor beta chain was observed many times. Its cognate antigen is unknown. The CDR3 is 15 amino acids. V gave up 4 bases and J gave up 5 bases, with 15 bases separating them. The data stem from a study of response to subunit inactivated influenza vaccine. TCRdb re-called the RT-PCR reads with MiXCR, one entry per CDR3 protein. The sample gives about 190,000 distinct CDR3 sequences, approximately 15% of which show up once; roughly 24% is in the top ten. Notes on the study in general: Only a handful of new T cells, the authors suggested, are recruited with each seasonal influenza vaccination.

This TCR derives from a man in his forties or fifties who received an inactivated influenza vaccine. The sequencing used CD8+ T cells sorted from PBMCs, collected roughly 5 days after vaccination. The rearrangement joins TRBV12-3 or TRBV12-4 to TRBJ2-1; tentatively, D is TRBD1 or TRBD2 (5 bases each). The CDR3 nucleotides are TGTGCCAGCAGTTGGGACGAGCCGGGAAACAATGAGCAGTTCTTC. This translates into CASSWDEPGNNEQFF.